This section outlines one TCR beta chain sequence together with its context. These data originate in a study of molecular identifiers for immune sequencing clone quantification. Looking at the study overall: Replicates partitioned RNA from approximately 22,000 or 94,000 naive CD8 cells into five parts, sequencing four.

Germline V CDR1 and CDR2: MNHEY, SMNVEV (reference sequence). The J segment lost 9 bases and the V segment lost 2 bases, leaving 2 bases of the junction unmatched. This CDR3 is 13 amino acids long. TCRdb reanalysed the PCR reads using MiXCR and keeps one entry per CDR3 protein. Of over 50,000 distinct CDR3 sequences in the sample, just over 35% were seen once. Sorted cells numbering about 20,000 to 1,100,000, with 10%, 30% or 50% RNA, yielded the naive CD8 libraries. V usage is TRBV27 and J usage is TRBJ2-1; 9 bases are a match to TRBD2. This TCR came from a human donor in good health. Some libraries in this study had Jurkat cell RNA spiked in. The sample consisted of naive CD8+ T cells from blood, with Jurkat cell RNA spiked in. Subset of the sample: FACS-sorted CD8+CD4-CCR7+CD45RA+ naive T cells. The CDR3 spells CASSLVAGAEQFF. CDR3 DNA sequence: TGTGCCAGCAGTTTAGTAGCGGGAGCTGAGCAGTTCTTC.